This is a list of T cell receptor beta chains from one sample in a study of blood T cell repertoires in COVID-19. Repertoires were generated with immunoSEQ multiplex PCR, while TCRdb's copy carries only in-frame clones and drops some. The table lists around 92,000 clones, 86% of them singletons. The sample taken for sequencing was peripheral blood. The origin of the receptors is a human donor in a cohort sampled during active COVID-19. The CDR3 runs from the conserved cysteine through the conserved F or W. A D gene is named only where the DNA matches it firmly. Size values are once, few and many counts, or a class for expanded clones, and some rows have none.

j_call: TRBJ2-7; cdr3_length: 13; d_call: TRBD1; v_call: TRBV7-9; clone_size: NA; cdr3_aa: CASIGGTGYEQYF; cdr3_nt: TGTGCCAGCATAGGGGGCACTGGCTACGAGCAGTACTTC
j_call: TRBJ1-2; cdr3_length: 13; d_call: NA; v_call: TRBV7-2; clone_size: NA; cdr3_aa: CASRDSSNYGYTF; cdr3_nt: TGTGCCAGCAGAGACAGTTCAAACTATGGCTACACCTTC
j_call: TRBJ2-5; cdr3_length: 15; d_call: NA; v_call: TRBV5-1; clone_size: NA; cdr3_aa: CASTNDRPSEETQYF; cdr3_nt: TGCGCCAGCACCAACGACAGGCCCTCGGAAGAGACCCAGTACTTC
j_call: TRBJ2-7; cdr3_length: 11; d_call: NA; v_call: TRBV30; clone_size: few; cdr3_aa: CAWRHSYEQYF; cdr3_nt: TGTGCCTGGAGACACAGCTACGAGCAGTACTTC
j_call: TRBJ2-3; cdr3_length: 16; d_call: TRBD2; v_call: TRBV11-2; clone_size: NA; cdr3_aa: CASSHGRGGYTDTQYF; cdr3_nt: TGTGCCAGCAGCCACGGGCGGGGGGGCTACACAGATACGCAGTATTTT
j_call: TRBJ2-2; cdr3_length: 13; d_call: TRBD1; v_call: TRBV7-2; clone_size: NA; cdr3_aa: CASSNYGTGVLFF; cdr3_nt: TGTGCCAGCAGTAATTACGGGACAGGGGTGCTGTTTTTT
j_call: TRBJ2-7; cdr3_length: 14; d_call: NA; v_call: TRBV28; clone_size: NA; cdr3_aa: CASSPRGRSYEQYF; cdr3_nt: TGTGCCAGCAGTCCCAGGGGTCGCTCCTACGAGCAGTACTTC
j_call: TRBJ2-2; cdr3_length: 16; d_call: NA; v_call: TRBV10-3; clone_size: NA; cdr3_aa: CAIIRAPGLDTGELFF; cdr3_nt: TGTGCCATCATAAGAGCTCCGGGACTGGATACCGGGGAGCTGTTTTTT
j_call: TRBJ1-5; cdr3_length: 18; d_call: NA; v_call: TRBV27; clone_size: few; cdr3_aa: CASSALGQRIDSNQPQHF; cdr3_nt: TGTGCCAGCAGTGCCCTGGGACAAAGGATTGATAGCAATCAGCCCCAGCATTTT
j_call: TRBJ1-2; cdr3_length: 13; d_call: NA; v_call: TRBV6-5; clone_size: few; cdr3_aa: CASSPQADYGYTF; cdr3_nt: TGTGCCAGCAGTCCACAGGCGGACTATGGCTACACCTTC
j_call: TRBJ1-4; cdr3_length: 15; d_call: NA; v_call: TRBV2; clone_size: NA; cdr3_aa: CASRTGGRINEKLFF; cdr3_nt: TGTGCCAGCAGGACCGGGGGTCGCATTAATGAAAAACTGTTTTTT
j_call: TRBJ2-1; cdr3_length: 13; d_call: NA; v_call: TRBV21-1; clone_size: NA; cdr3_aa: CASSKEGGTGGIF; cdr3_nt: TGTGCCAGCAGCAAAGAGGGGGGGACAGGGGGCATCTTC
j_call: TRBJ1-4; cdr3_length: 15; d_call: TRBD1; v_call: TRBV9; clone_size: NA; cdr3_aa: CASSFGQGEWEKLFF; cdr3_nt: TGTGCCAGCAGCTTTGGACAGGGCGAGTGGGAAAAACTGTTTTTT
j_call: TRBJ1-1; cdr3_length: 14; d_call: NA; v_call: TRBV6-2/TRBV6-3; clone_size: NA; cdr3_aa: CASSYRGEGTEAFF; cdr3_nt: TGTGCCAGCAGTTACCGAGGGGAGGGAACTGAAGCTTTCTTT
j_call: TRBJ2-3; cdr3_length: 15; d_call: TRBD1; v_call: TRBV4-3; clone_size: NA; cdr3_aa: CASSRGQGGIDTQYF; cdr3_nt: TGCGCCAGCAGCCGGGGACAGGGGGGAATTGATACGCAGTATTTT
j_call: TRBJ1-4; cdr3_length: 16; d_call: NA; v_call: TRBV9; clone_size: NA; cdr3_aa: CASSVYAGTAGEKLFF; cdr3_nt: TGTGCCAGCAGCGTTTACGCCGGGACGGCGGGGGAAAAACTGTTTTTT
j_call: TRBJ1-2; cdr3_length: 13; d_call: NA; v_call: TRBV12-3/TRBV12-4; clone_size: NA; cdr3_aa: CASSPWEVDGYTF; cdr3_nt: TGTGCCAGCAGCCCCTGGGAGGTGGACGGCTACACCTTC
j_call: TRBJ2-3; cdr3_length: 14; d_call: TRBD2; v_call: TRBV29-1; clone_size: NA; cdr3_aa: CSARAGRFADTQYF; cdr3_nt: TGCAGCGCCCGAGCGGGAAGGTTTGCAGATACGCAGTATTTT
j_call: TRBJ2-1; cdr3_length: 13; d_call: NA; v_call: TRBV7-3; clone_size: once; cdr3_aa: CASSLNRVNEQFF; cdr3_nt: TGTGCCAGCAGCTTAAACCGCGTCAATGAGCAGTTCTTC
j_call: TRBJ1-1; cdr3_length: 13; d_call: NA; v_call: TRBV7-9; clone_size: NA; cdr3_aa: CASSYPQDTEAFF; cdr3_nt: TGTGCCAGCAGCTATCCACAGGATACTGAAGCTTTCTTT
j_call: TRBJ2-7; cdr3_length: 13; d_call: NA; v_call: TRBV5-1; clone_size: NA; cdr3_aa: CASSLGQSYEQYF; cdr3_nt: TGCGCCAGCAGCTTGGGACAGTCCTACGAGCAGTACTTC
j_call: TRBJ1-1; cdr3_length: 14; d_call: NA; v_call: TRBV6-5; clone_size: NA; cdr3_aa: CASSYSTGNTEAFF; cdr3_nt: TGTGCCAGCAGTTACTCTACAGGGAACACTGAAGCTTTCTTT
j_call: TRBJ1-1; cdr3_length: 14; d_call: NA; v_call: TRBV18; clone_size: NA; cdr3_aa: CASSPRDTNTEAFF; cdr3_nt: TGTGCCAGCTCACCCCGAGACACGAACACTGAAGCTTTCTTT